These 6 T cell receptor beta chains share one sample of origin, sequenced in a study of T cell changes during pregnancy in multiple sclerosis. Some clones are missing from TCRdb's copy, which holds only in-frame ones; the method was immunoSEQ multiplex PCR. The sample consists of under 30,000 clones, roughly 91% of them appearing once. The material was CD4+ T cells from peripheral blood mononuclear cells, obtained after pregnancy. The receptor source for this set is a female donor with multiple sclerosis, enrolled in a pregnancy study.

The rearrangement links TRBV4-3 to TRBJ2-6; 10 positions match TRBD1. The CDR3 extends over 19 amino acids. The V gene end was trimmed by 4 bases and the J gene end by 2 bases; junction bases not matched to a gene: 11. Germline-derived CDR1 and CDR2 are LGHNA and YSLEER. CDR3 DNA: TGCGCCAGCAGCCGCCAGCACGGACAGGGGGACGCTGGGGCCAACGTCCTGACTTTC. It encodes CASSRQHGQGDAGANVLTF.

The V call is TRBV4-2, the J call TRBJ2-7; D may be TRBD2 (6 bases). Germline V lookup: CDR1 LGHNA, CDR2 YNFKEQ. V shed 4 bases and J shed 3 bases, with 22 bases lying between them. CDR3 length: 17 residues. The CDR3 loop reads CASSPRLRQLGGYEQYF. CDR3 coding DNA: TGTGCCAGCAGCCCCCGTCTTCGTCAACTGGGGGGCTACGAGCAGTACTTC.

The CDR3 spells CASSGTLDRKETQYF. CDR3 DNA: TGTGCCAGCAGTGGGACGCTGGACAGAAAAGAGACCCAGTACTTC. This chain connects TRBV6-1 to TRBJ2-5, with D perhaps TRBD1 (6 bases). Deletions cut 4 bases from V and 3 bases from J, with 15 bases between. The germline V gene has CDR1 MNHNS and CDR2 SASEGT. The CDR3 consists of 15 residues.

V usage is TRBV21-1 and J usage is TRBJ1-2; the DNA was not used to check the table's D call, TRBD1. TRBV21-1 is designated a pseudogene. This CDR3 contains 14 residues. CDR3 nucleotide sequence: TGTGCCAGCAGCGCCCGGCAGGACAGCCAGGGCTACACCTTC. This sequence encodes CASSARQDSQGYTF.

V and J are TRBV7-9 and TRBJ2-7, with 7 positions matching TRBD1. CDR3 length: 17 amino acids. The junction had 21 bases not matched to a gene; V was cut back by 7 bases and J by 6 bases. CDR1 and CDR2 from the germline V gene are SEHNR and FQNEAQ (reference sequence). CDR3 DNA: TGTGCCAGCATTGACGGTCCTGATAAGGGACAGTACAGCGAGCAGTACTTC. Its translation is CASIDGPDKGQYSEQYF.

This chain links TRBV7-2 with TRBJ2-3; D remains ambiguous. The V gene's germline CDR1 is SGHTA and CDR2 FQGNSA. V was shortened by 5 bases and J by 2 bases, with 11 bases between the two germline ends. CDR3 size: 14 residues. The CDR3 DNA sequence: TGTGCCAGCAGCCCTAGACGGCACACAGATACGCAGTATTTT. As protein: CASSPRRHTDTQYF.